This T cell receptor (beta chain) was identified during a study of blood T cell repertoires in COVID-19. In the study overall: PBMCs, B-cell-depleted T cells, or T cells were the source of the cDNA or gDNA that made up the material.

The V segment lost 6 bases and the J segment 5 bases; nucleotides outside the gene matches: 18. The CDR3 sequence is 17 residues long. In germline, CDR1 is LNHDA, CDR2 SQIVND (reference sequence). The table came from immunoSEQ multiplex PCR; TCRdb's copy has only in-frame clones and leaves some out. The sample records nearly 200,000 clones, roughly 84% being singletons. This TCR was recovered from a middle-aged woman who had recovered from COVID-19. The V gene is TRBV19, the J gene TRBJ1-1; TRBD1 aligns across 7 bases. The sequencing sample was made of peripheral blood. The CDR3 DNA is TGTGCCAGTAGATACTCTCGGACAGGCGTGGGTGAAACTGAAGCTTTCTTT. This translates into CASRYSRTGVGETEAFF.